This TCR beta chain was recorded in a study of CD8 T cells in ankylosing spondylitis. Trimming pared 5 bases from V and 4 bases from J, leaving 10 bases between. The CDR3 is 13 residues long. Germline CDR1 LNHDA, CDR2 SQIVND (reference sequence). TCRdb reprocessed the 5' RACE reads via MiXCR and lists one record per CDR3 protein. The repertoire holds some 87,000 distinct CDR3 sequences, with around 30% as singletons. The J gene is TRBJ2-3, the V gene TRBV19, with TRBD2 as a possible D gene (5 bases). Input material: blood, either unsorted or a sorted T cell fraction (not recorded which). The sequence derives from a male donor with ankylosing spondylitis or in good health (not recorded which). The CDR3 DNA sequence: TGTGCCAGTAGTCAGGCGAGGGCAGATACGCAGTATTTT. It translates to CASSQARADTQYF.